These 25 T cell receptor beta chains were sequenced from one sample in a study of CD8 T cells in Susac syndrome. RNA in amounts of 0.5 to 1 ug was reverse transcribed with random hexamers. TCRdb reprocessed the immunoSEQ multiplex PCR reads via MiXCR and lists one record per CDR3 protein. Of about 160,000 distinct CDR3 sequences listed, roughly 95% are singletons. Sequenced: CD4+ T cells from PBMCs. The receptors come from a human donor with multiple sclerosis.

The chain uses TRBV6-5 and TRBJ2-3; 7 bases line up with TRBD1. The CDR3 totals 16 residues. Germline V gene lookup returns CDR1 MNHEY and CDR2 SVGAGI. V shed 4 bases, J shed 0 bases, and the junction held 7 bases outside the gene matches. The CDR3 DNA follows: TGTGCCAGCAGTTTCAAACAGGGGACGAGCACAGATACGCAGTATTTT. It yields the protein CASSFKQGTSTDTQYF.

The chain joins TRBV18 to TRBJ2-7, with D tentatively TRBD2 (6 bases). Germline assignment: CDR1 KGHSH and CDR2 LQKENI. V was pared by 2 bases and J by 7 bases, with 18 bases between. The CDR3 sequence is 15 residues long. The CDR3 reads CASSPGSGRDVEQYF. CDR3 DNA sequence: TGTGCCAGCTCACCAGGTAGCGGCAGGGATGTGGAGCAGTACTTC.

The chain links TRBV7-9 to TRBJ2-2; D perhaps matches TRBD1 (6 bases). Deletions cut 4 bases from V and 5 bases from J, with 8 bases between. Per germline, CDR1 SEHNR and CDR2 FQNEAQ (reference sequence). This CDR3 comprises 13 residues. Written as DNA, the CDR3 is TGTGCCAGCAGCTCCACAGGGACCGGGGAGCTGTTTTTT. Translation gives CASSSTGTGELFF.

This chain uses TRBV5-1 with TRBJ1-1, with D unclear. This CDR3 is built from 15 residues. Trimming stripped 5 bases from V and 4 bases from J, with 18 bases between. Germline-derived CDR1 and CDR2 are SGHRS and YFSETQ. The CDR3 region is CASRVEIRGGTEAFF. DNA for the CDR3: TGCGCCAGCAGGGTCGAGATTCGGGGTGGCACTGAAGCTTTCTTT.

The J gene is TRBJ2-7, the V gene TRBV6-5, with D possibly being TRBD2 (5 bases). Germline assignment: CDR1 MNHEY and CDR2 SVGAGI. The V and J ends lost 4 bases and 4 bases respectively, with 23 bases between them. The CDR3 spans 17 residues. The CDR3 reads CASSSARGESSTYEQYF. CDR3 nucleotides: TGTGCCAGCAGTTCCGCACGTGGGGAGTCCTCCACATACGAGCAGTACTTC.

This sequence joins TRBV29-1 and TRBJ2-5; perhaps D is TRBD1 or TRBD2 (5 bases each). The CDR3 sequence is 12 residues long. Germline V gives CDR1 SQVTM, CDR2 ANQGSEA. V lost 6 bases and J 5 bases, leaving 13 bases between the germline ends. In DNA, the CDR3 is TGCAGCGTGGGACCGCCGTGGGAGACCCAGTACTTC. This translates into CSVGPPWETQYF.

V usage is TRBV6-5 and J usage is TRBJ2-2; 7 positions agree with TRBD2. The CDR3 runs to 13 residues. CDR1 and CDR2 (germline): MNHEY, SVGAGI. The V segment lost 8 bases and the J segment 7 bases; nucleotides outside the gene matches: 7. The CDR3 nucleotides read TGTGCCAGCGGGAGGGCCACAATCGGGGAGCTGTTTTTT. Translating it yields CASGRATIGELFF.

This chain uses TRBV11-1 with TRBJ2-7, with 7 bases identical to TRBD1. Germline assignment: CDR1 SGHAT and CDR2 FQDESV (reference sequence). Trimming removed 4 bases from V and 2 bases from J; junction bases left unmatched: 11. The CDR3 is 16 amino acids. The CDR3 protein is CASSYTPRGQAYEQYF. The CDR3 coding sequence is TGTGCCAGCAGCTATACTCCCAGAGGACAGGCCTACGAGCAGTACTTC.

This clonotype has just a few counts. CDR3 residues: CASSLGSEQFF. The CDR3 region has the DNA TGTGCCAGCAGCTTAGGATCGGAGCAGTTCTTC. The gene calls are TRBV11-1 and TRBJ2-1; D call uncertain. From germline, CDR1 is SGHAT and CDR2 FQDESV (reference sequence). The CDR3 runs 11 residues. Trimming left V 1 base short and J 10 bases short, with 5 bases between.

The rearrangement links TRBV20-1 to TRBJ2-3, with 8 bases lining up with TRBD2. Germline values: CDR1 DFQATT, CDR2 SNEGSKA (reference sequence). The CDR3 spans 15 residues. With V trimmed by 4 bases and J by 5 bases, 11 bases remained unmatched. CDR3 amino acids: CSATSMGLAGDTQYF. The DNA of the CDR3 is TGCAGTGCTACGTCGATGGGGCTAGCGGGAGATACGCAGTATTTT.

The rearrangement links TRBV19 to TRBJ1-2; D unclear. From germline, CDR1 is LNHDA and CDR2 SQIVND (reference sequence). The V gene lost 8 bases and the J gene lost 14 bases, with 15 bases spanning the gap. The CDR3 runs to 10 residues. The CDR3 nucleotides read TGTGCCAGTCCTCAATATCCGTGTACCTTC. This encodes CASPQYPCTF.

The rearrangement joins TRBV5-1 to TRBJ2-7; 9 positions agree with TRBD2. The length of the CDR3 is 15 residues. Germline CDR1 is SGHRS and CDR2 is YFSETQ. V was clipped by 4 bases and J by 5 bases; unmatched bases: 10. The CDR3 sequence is CASSGGLASPNEQYF. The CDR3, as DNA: TGCGCCAGCAGCGGCGGACTAGCGAGCCCCAACGAGCAGTACTTC.

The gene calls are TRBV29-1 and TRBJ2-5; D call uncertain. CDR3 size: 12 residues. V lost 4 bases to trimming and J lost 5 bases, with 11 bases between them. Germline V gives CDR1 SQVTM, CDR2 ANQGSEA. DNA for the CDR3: TGCAGCGTTGTGCTCTTCAGGGAGACCCAGTACTTC. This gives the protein CSVVLFRETQYF. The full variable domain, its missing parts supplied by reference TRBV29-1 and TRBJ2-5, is SAVISQKPSRDICQRGTSLTIQCQVDSQVTMMFWYRQQPGQSLTLIATANQGSEATYESGFVIDKFPISRPNLTFSTLTVSNMSPEDSSIYLCSVVLFRETQYFGPGTRLLVL.

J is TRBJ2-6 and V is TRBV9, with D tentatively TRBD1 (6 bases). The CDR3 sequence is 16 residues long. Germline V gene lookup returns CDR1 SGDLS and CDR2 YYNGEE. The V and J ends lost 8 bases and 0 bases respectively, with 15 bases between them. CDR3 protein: CASMAGDYSGANVLTF. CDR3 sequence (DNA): TGTGCCAGTATGGCAGGGGATTACTCTGGGGCCAACGTCCTGACTTTC. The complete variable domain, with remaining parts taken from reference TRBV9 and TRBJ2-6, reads DSGVTQTPKHLITATGQRVTLRCSPRSGDLSVYWYQQSLDQGLQFLIQYYNGEERAKGNILERFSAQQFPDLHSELNLSSLELGDSALYFCASMAGDYSGANVLTFGAGSRLTVL.

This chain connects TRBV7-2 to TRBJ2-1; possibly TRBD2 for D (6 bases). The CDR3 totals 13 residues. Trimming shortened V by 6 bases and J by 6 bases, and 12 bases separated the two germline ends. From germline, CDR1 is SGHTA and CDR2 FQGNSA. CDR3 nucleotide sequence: TGTGCCAGCAGGGCCCCCGGGGGCAATGAGCAGTTCTTC. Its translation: CASRAPGGNEQFF.

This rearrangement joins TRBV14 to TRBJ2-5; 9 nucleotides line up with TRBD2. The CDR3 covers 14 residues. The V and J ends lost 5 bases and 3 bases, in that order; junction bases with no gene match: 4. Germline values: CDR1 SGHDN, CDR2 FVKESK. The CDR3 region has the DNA TGTGCCAGCAGCGATAGACTAGCGGAAGAGACCCAGTACTTC. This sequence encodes CASSDRLAEETQYF.

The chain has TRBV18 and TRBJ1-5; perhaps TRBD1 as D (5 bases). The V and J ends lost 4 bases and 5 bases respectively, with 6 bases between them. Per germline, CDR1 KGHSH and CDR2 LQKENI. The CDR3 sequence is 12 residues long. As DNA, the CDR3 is TGTGCCAGCTCACGGGGGGATCAGCCCCAGCATTTT. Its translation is CASSRGDQPQHF.

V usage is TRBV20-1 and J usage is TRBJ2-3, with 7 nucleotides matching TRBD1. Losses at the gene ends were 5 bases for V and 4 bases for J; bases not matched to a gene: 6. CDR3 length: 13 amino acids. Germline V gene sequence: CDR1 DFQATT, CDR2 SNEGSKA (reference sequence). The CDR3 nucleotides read TGCAGTGCTTGGGACAGAGGGTCAGATACGCAGTATTTT. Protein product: CSAWDRGSDTQYF.

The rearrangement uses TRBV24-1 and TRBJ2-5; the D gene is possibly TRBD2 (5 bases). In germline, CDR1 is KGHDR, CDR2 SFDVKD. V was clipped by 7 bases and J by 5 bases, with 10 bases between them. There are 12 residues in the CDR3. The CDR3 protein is CATRETGETQYF. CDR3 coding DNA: TGTGCCACCAGGGAGACGGGGGAGACCCAGTACTTC.

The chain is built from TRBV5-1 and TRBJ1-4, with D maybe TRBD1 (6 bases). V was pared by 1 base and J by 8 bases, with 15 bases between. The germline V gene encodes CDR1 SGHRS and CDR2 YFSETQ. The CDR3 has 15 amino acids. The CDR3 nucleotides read TGCGCCAGCAGCTTGCAAGGGGACACCTGGGAAAAACTGTTTTTT. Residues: CASSLQGDTWEKLFF.

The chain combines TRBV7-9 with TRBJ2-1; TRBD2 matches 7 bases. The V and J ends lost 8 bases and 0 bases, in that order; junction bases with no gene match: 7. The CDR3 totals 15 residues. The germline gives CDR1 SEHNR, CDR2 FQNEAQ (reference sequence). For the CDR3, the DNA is TGTGCCAGCTCCCCGGGAGGCTTCTCCTACAATGAGCAGTTCTTC. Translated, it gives CASSPGGFSYNEQFF.

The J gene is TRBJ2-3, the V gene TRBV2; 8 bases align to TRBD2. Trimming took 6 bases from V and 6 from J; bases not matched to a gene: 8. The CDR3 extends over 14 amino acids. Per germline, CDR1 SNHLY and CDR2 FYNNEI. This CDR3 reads CASSEPSGPDTQYF. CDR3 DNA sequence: TGTGCCAGCAGCGAGCCTAGCGGGCCCGATACGCAGTATTTT. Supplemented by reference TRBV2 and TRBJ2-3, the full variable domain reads EPEVTQTPSHQVTQMGQEVILRCVPISNHLYFYWYRQILGQKVEFLVSFYNNEISEKSEIFDDQFSVERPDGSNFTLKIRSTKLEDSAMYFCASSEPSGPDTQYFGPGTRLTVL.

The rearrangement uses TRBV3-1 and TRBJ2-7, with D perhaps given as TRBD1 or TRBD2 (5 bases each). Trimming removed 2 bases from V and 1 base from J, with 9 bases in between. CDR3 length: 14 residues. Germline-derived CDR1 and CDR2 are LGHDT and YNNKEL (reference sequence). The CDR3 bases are TGTGCCAGCAGCCAACGGGACGGGTCCTACGAGCAGTACTTC. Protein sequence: CASSQRDGSYEQYF.

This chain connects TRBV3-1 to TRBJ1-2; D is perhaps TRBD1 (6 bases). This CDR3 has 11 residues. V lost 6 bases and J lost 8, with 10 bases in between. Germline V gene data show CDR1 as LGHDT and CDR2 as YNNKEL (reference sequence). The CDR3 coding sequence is TGTGCCAGCAGTTACAGGGAGGGCTACACCTTC. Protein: CASSYREGYTF.

The CDR3 DNA follows: TGTGCCTGGAGTGTAGGTCCCGGAAATCAGCCCCAGCATTTT. Translated, it gives CAWSVGPGNQPQHF. The chain couples TRBV30 to TRBJ1-5; D gene ambiguous. This CDR3 region has 14 residues. Germline-derived CDR1 and CDR2 are GTSNPN and SVGIG (reference sequence). V was cut by 0 bases and J by 4 bases, with 10 bases left in between.